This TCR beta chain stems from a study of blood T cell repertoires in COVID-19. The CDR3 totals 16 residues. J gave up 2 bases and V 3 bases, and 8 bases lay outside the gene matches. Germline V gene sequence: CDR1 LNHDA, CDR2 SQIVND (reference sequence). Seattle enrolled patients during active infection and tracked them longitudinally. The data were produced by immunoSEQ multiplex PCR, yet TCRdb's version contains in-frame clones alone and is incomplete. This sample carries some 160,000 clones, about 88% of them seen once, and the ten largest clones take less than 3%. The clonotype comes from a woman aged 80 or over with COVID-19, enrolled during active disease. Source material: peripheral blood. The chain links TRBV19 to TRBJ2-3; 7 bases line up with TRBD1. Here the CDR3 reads CASSILVQGVTDTQYF. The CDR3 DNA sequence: TGTGCCAGTAGTATTCTTGTGCAGGGGGTCACAGATACGCAGTATTTT.